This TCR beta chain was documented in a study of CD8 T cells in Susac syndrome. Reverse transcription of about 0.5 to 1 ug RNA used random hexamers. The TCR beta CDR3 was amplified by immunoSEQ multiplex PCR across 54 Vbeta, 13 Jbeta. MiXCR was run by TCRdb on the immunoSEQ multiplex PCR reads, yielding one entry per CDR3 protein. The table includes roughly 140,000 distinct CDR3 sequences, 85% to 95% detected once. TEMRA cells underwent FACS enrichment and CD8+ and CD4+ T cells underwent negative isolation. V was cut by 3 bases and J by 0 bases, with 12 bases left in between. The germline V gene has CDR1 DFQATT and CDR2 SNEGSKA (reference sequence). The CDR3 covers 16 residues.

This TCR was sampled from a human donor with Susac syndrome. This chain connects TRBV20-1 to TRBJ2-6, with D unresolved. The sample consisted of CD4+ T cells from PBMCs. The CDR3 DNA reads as TGCAGTGCTAGTGACCCGCAGCTCTCTGGGGCCAACGTCCTGACTTTC. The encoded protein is CSASDPQLSGANVLTF.